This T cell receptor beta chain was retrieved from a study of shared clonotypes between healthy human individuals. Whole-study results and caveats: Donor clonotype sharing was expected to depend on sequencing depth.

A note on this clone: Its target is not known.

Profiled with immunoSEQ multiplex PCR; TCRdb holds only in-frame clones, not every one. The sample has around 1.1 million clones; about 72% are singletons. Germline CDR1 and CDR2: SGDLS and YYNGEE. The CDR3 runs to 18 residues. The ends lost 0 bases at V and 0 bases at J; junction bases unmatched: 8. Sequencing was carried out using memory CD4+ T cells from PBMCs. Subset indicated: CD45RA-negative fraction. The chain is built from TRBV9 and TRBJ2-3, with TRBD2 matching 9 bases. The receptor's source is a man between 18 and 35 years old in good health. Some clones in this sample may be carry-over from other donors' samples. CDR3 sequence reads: CASSVDPYLAGSTDTQYF. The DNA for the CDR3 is TGTGCCAGCAGCGTAGACCCGTATCTAGCGGGAAGCACAGATACGCAGTATTTT. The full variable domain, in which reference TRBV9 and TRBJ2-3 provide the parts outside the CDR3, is DSGVTQTPKHLITATGQRVTLRCSPRSGDLSVYWYQQSLDQGLQFLIQYYNGEERAKGNILERFSAQQFPDLHSELNLSSLELGDSALYFCASSVDPYLAGSTDTQYFGPGTRLTVL.